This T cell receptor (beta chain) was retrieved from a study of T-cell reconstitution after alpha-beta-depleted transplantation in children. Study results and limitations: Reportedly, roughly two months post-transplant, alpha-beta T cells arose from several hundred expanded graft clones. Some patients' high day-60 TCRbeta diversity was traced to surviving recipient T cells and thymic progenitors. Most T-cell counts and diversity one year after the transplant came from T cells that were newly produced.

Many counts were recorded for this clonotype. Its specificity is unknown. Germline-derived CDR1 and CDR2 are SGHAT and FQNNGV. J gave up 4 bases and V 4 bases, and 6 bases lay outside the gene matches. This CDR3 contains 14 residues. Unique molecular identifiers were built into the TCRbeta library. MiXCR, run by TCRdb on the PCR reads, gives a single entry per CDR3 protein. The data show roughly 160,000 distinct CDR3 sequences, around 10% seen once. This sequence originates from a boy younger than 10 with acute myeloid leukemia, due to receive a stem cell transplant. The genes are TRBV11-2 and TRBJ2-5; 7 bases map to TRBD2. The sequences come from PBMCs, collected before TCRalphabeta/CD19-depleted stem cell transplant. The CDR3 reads CASSYSSGGETQYF. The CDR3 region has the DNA TGTGCCAGCAGCTATTCTAGCGGCGGAGAGACCCAGTACTTC.